Only a few counts were recorded for the clone carrying this TCR beta chain. Its antigen is not known. The isolated RNA, all of it, was reverse transcribed, so expressed TCRB transcripts were what got sequenced. The method was immunoSEQ multiplex PCR; TCRdb's version includes in-frame clones alone and lacks a portion of them. The sample shows a few hundred thousand clones, about 20% of them seen only once. In total, each donor contributed a single heparinised blood draw that averaged roughly 100 mL. This CDR3 spans 14 amino acids. The V gene's germline CDR1 is MGHDK and CDR2 SYGVNS. The V and J ends lost 3 bases and 4 bases respectively, with 10 bases between them. The sample is drawn from a study of beta chain features in type 1 diabetes. Study-wide results and limits: A possible short-template PCR bias applies equally to patients and controls. TCRB CDR3s from Type 1 diabetes patients were moderately but significantly shorter in all four CD4+ subsets.

The chain joins TRBV25-1 to TRBJ1-5; no reliable D call. The clonotype originates from a woman aged 35 to 49 with type 1 diabetes. Sequenced: naive CD4+ T cells from blood. CDR3 nucleotides: TGTGCCAGCAGTGATTTCCGCGGGAATCAGCCCCAGCATTTT. This codes for CASSDFRGNQPQHF. Combining the CDR3 with reference TRBV25-1 and TRBJ1-5 gives the whole variable domain EADIYQTPRYLVIGTGKKITLECSQTMGHDKMYWYQQDPGMELHLIHYSYGVNSTEKGDLSSESTVSRIRTEHFPLTLESARPSHTSQYLCASSDFRGNQPQHFGDGTRLSIL.